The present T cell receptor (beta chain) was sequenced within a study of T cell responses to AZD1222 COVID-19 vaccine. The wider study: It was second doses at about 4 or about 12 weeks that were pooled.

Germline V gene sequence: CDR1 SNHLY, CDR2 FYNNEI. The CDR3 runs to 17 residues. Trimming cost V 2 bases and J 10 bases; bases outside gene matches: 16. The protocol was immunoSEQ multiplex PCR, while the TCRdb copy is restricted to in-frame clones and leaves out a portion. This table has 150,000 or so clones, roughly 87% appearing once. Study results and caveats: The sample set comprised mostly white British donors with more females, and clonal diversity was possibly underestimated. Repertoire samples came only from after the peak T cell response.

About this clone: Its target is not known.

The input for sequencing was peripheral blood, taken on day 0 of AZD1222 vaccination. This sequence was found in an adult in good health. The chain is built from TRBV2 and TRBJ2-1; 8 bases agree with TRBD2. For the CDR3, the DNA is TGTGCCAGCAGTGAAAGGGTTGCGGGAGGTAGACTAGTCGAGCAGTTCTTC. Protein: CASSERVAGGRLVEQFF.